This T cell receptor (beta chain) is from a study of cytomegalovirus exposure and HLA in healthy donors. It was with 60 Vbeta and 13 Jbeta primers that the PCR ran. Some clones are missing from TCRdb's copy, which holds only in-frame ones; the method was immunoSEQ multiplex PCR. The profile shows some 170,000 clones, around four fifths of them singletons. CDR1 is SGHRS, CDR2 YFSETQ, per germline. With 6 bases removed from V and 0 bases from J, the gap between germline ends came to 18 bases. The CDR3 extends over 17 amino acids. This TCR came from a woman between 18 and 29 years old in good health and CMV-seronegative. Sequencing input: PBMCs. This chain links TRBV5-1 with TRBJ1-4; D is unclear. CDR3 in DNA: TGCGCCAGCACCCAAGAGGCCTCTCGAACAACTAATGAAAAACTGTTTTTT. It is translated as CASTQEASRTTNEKLFF. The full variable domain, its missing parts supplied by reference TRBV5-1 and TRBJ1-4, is KAGVTQTPRYLIKTRGQQVTLSCSPISGHRSVSWYQQTPGQGLQFLFEYFSETQRNKGNFPGRFSGRQFSNSRSEMNVSTLELGDSALYLCASTQEASRTTNEKLFFGSGTQLSVL.